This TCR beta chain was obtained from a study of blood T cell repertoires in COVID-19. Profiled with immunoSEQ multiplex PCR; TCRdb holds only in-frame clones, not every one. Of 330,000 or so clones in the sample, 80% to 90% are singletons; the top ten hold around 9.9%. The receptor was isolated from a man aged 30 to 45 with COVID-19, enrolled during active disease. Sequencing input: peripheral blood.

This CDR3 is CASSLGAGVSYEQYF. The CDR3 DNA sequence: TGTGCCAGCAGCTTAGGGGCGGGGGTGTCCTACGAGCAGTACTTC. The chain links TRBV7-2 to TRBJ2-7, with 7 bases lining up with TRBD2. From germline, CDR1 is SGHTA and CDR2 FQGNSA. Trimming at V came to 1 base and at J to 1 base, leaving 4 bases not matched to a gene. CDR3 length: 15 amino acids. The whole variable domain, remainder taken from reference TRBV7-2 and TRBJ2-7, is GAGVSQSPSNKVTEKGKDVELRCDPISGHTALYWYRQSLGQGLEFLIYFQGNSAPDKSGLPSDRFSAERTGGSVSTLTIQRTQQEDSAVYLCASSLGAGVSYEQYFGPGTRLTVT.